There are a few counts of the clone carrying this TCR beta chain. This entry belongs to a study of T-cell memory formation after mild COVID-19. Turning to the study itself: TCR clusters largely stayed donor specific.

The V and J ends lost 5 bases and 12 bases respectively, with 16 bases between them. Germline loops: CDR1 MDHEN, CDR2 SYDVKM. The CDR3 is 12 amino acids. TCRdb re-called the 5' RACE reads through MiXCR, storing one row per CDR3 protein. Of about 410,000 distinct CDR3 sequences listed, about a sixth were seen once; the top ten hold 20% to 25%. The chain has TRBV28 and TRBJ1-2, with D perhaps TRBD1 (6 bases). The sequenced sample was PBMCs or a T cell subset sorted from them (not recorded which). The origin of this receptor is a man aged 18 to 35 who had mild COVID-19 (a few samples of this study predate the infection). Cell type and time point are not known. The CDR3 protein is CASSQTGSIDTF. In nucleotides, the CDR3 is TGTGCCAGCAGTCAAACAGGGAGTATCGACACCTTC.